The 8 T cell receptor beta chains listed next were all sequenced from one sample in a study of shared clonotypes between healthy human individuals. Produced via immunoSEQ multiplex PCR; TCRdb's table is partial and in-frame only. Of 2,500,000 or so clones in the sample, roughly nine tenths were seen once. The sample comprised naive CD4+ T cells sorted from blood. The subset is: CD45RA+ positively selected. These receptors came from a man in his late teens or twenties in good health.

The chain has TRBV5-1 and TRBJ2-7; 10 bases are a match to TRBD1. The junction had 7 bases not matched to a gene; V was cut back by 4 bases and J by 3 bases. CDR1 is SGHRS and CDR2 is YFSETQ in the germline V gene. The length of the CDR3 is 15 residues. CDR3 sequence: CASSSRDRGHYEQYF. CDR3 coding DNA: TGCGCCAGCAGCAGTCGGGACAGGGGACACTACGAGCAGTACTTC.

The CDR3 DNA reads TGCGCCAGCAGCACAAACACAGGGAAGCAAGAGACCCAGTACTTC. It translates to CASSTNTGKQETQYF. The rearrangement links TRBV5-1 to TRBJ2-5; possibly TRBD1 for D (6 bases). The CDR3 sequence is 15 residues long. Trimming left V 4 bases short and J 2 bases short, with 15 bases between. Germline lookup yields CDR1 SGHRS and CDR2 YFSETQ.

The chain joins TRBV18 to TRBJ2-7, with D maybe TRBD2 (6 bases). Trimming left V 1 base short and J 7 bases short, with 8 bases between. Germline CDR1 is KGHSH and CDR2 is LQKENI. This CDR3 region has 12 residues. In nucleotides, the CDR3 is TGTGCCAGCTCACCACGGGGGGAGGAGCAGTACTTC. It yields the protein CASSPRGEEQYF. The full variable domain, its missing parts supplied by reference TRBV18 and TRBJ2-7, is NAGVMQNPRHLVRRRGQEARLRCSPMKGHSHVYWYRQLPEEGLKFMVYLQKENIIDESGMPKERFSAEFPKEGPSILRIQQVVRGDSAAYFCASSPRGEEQYFGPGTRLTVT.

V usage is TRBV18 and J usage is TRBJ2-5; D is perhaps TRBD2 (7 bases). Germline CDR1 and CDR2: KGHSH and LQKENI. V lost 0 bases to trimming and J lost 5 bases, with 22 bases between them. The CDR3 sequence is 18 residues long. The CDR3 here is CASSPPKGGASSVETQYF. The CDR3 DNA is TGTGCCAGCTCACCACCCAAGGGGGGGGCTTCATCGGTCGAGACCCAGTACTTC.

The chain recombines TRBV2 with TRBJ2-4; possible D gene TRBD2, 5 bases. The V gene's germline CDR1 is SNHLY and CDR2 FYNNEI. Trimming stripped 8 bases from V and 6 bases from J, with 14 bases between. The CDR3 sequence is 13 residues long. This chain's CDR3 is CASGLGSGNIQYF. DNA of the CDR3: TGTGCCAGCGGGTTAGGGAGTGGAAACATTCAGTACTTC.

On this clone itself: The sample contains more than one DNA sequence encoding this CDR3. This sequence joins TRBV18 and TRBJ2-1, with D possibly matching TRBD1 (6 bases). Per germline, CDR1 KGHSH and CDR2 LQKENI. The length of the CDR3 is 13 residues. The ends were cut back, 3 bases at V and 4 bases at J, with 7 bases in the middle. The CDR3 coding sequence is TGTGCCAGCTCACCGGGACAATACAATGAGCAGTTCTTC. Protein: CASSPGQYNEQFF.

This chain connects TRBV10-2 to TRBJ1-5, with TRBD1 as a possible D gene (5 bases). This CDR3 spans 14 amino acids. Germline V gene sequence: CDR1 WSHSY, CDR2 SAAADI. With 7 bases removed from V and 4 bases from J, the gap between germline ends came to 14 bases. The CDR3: CASKMGDVNQPQHF. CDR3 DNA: TGCGCCAGCAAAATGGGGGACGTAAATCAGCCCCAGCATTTT.

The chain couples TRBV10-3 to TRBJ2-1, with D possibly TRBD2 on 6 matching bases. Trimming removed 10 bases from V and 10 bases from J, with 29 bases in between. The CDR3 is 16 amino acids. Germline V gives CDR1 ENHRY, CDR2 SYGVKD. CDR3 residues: CATTGGSIADKDEQFF. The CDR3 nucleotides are TGTGCCACCACAGGCGGGTCGATAGCGGACAAGGACGAGCAGTTCTTC.